This TCR beta chain originates from a study of blood T cell repertoires in COVID-19. Study-wide context: The United States, Italy and Spain provided the acute and convalescent COVID-19 samples. Nucleic acid was either cDNA or gDNA, and it came from T cells, B-cell-depleted T cells, or PBMCs.

Per the germline V gene, CDR1 is MNHEY and CDR2 is SMNVEV (reference sequence). J lost 6 bases, V lost 6 bases, and 22 bases had no gene match. The CDR3 runs to 21 residues. Per the authors' pipeline: Amplification of reference gene primers provided the estimated nucleated cell counts. Some clones are missing from TCRdb's copy, which holds only in-frame ones; the method was immunoSEQ multiplex PCR. V and J calls and clone size are given by that table; D and trimming were obtained from the DNA. The sample yields fewer than 100,000 clones, 80% to 95% seen once. The rearrangement links TRBV27 to TRBJ2-1; 14 bases agree with TRBD2. Sequenced: peripheral blood. The TCR sequence derives from a woman aged 80 or over with acute or convalescent COVID-19. CDR3 protein: CASSASPGLAGAGIRINEQFF. The CDR3 nucleotides read TGTGCCAGCAGCGCCAGTCCGGGACTAGCGGGAGCGGGTATCCGGATCAATGAGCAGTTCTTC.